The entry below gives a single T cell receptor (beta chain) sequence along with its context. Its antigen remains undetermined. Base qualities are not provided; no much larger clone lies one nucleotide away. TCR beta libraries were generated from genomic DNA with the immunoSEQ kit, following the manufacturer's recommendations. Library preparation used a first multiplex PCR with proprietary primers, then a second PCR adding unique barcodes, with bead cleanups after each round. Each sample batch included a kit-provided positive control reaction and a negative control reaction. The final libraries were assessed on an Agilent 4200 TapeStation D1000 ScreenTape, pooled by volume, and quantified by qPCR. Sequencing was performed on an Illumina NextSeq500 with a MidOutput 150-cycle cartridge, and 156 Read1 and 15 Index1 cycles were run with kit custom primers. The pooled library was loaded at 0.8 to 1 pM, and around 18% PhiX control was spiked in. Per the original workflow: Vendor-processed data were analyzed in R, and a clonotype was defined as all T cells sharing the same CDR3 nucleotide sequence. In the clone abundance analyses, frequencies were normalized to the 10,000 most abundant clones in each sample. Public T cell clones, which averaged fewer than five per sample, were removed prior to analysis. The dominant motif analysis was done with ImmunoMap using the PAM10 matrix, a gap penalty of 30, and a homology threshold of 0.3, and motifs with a cumulative frequency of at least 0.01 were considered dominant. Tumor-enriched clonotypes and baseline blood-enriched clonotypes were defined as those with an abundance difference of at least 32-fold between compartments. The Baroni-Urbani and Buser coefficient was used to measure tumor-blood repertoire similarity, and groups were compared with two-tailed Wilcoxon tests in R. The clones in this table, taken by TCRdb from immuneACCESS, are in-frame only. Not every clone is retained; where verified, under half of the shortfall comes from an unresolved V gene, and the cause of the rest is unknown. Clone size and V and J calls were adopted from that table, with D and trimming inferred from the DNA. The sample profile shows 15,000 to 20,000 clones; 50% to 70% of them were found once. The leading ten clones occupy 12% of the sample.

The sample is drawn from a study of radiation and T cells in renal cell carcinoma (dated by TCRdb to 2019 to 2021). Regarding the research as a whole: In total, about 53 samples, comprising roughly 25 tumors and approximately 27 peripheral blood samples, were subjected to TCR beta sequencing. In the 40 to 60 samples combined, around 3.7 million unique CDR3 nucleotide sequences were found, encoding 3,000,000 or so unique CDR3 amino acid sequences.

The investigation overall reported the following: Because only small tumor regions of 0.8 to 1 g were available, the study did not capture intratumoral heterogeneity. No pretreatment tumor biopsies were available, so the baseline intratumoral presence of clonotypes could not be determined. Irradiated tumors showed higher TCR clonality than controls, with the top 100 clonotypes averaging about 50% of the repertoire versus around 45% in nephrectomy-only tumors. Effects of radiation dose or scheduling on the TCR repertoire could not be addressed with the single-armed trial design. Irradiated tumors contained more dominant CDR3 motifs, and these motifs occupied a larger share of the repertoire than in control tumors. In blood, the top tumor clonotypes increased between baseline and 2 weeks post-radiation and then shrank by 4 weeks, which suggests that tumor-resident clones expanded only transiently.

Reading the germline V gene (reference sequence) gives CDR1 MNHNY and CDR2 SVGAGI. The CDR3 sequence holds 14 residues, the cysteine and phenylalanine included. Solely the CDR3 DNA is kept, with 42 bases framed from the first base. V is clipped by 1 base and J by 3 bases, and the sequence between their germline boundaries is 7 bases long. What this sample's time point label stands for: tumor resected at nephrectomy. The sample's treatment or condition label, decoded: 15 Gy SBRT to primary tumor, nephrectomy 4 weeks later. Samples were obtained from a clinical trial, in which 15 Gy stereotactic body radiation therapy was delivered to primary renal cell carcinomas and nephrectomy was performed 4 weeks later. Renal cell carcinoma with clear cell pathology was present in all patients. Tumors were mechanically dissociated, digested with collagenase/hyaluronidase at 37 °C, processed in gentleMACS C tubes, and stored in liquid nitrogen. Genomic DNA for TCR sequencing was prepared using the QIAamp DNA Blood Mini Kit (Qiagen). The analyses included only samples that passed all quality control checks.

Recombination connected TRBV6-6 to TRBJ2-1; a weak D assignment points to TRBD2 (6 bases agree). The clonotype originates from a man in his forties or fifties with renal cell carcinoma. The sample was tumor tissue, taken from a patient whose treatment included radiotherapy and nephrectomy. The CDR3 protein sequence reads: CASSYWGLYNEQFF. In nucleotides, the sequence is TGTGCCAGCAGTTACTGGGGACTCTACAATGAGCAGTTCTTC.